The rows below give T cell receptor beta chains drawn from one sample of a study of blood T cell repertoires in COVID-19. Libraries were prepared by immunoSEQ multiplex PCR; TCRdb keeps only in-frame clonotypes and omits some of them. This table has 80,000 or so clones, roughly 91% appearing once. Sequencing used peripheral blood. The source is a woman between 45 and 65 years old in a cohort sampled during active COVID-19. Each CDR3 is given with its conserved first and last residue. A D gene is named only where the DNA matches it firmly. Size tells how often a clone was seen (once, few, many) or the class of an expanded clone, and some rows leave it out.

j_call: TRBJ1-1
d_call: TRBD1
v_call: TRBV5-1
clone_size: few
cdr3_nt: TGCGCCAGCAGCTCACTAGGACAGGGAAACACTGAAGCTTTCTTT
cdr3_aa: CASSSLGQGNTEAFF

j_call: TRBJ2-7
d_call: TRBD2
v_call: TRBV18
clone_size: NA
cdr3_nt: TGTGCCAGCTCACCGCGGGGGTATAGGTACGAGCAGTACTTC
cdr3_aa: CASSPRGYRYEQYF

j_call: TRBJ2-5
d_call: NA
v_call: TRBV11-2
clone_size: NA
cdr3_nt: TGTGCCAGCAGCTTAGATTGGACTCCCCGGGAGACCCAGTACTTC
cdr3_aa: CASSLDWTPRETQYF

j_call: TRBJ2-3
d_call: TRBD2
v_call: TRBV4-1
clone_size: NA
cdr3_nt: TGCGCCAGCAGCCACCCGCTAGCGGATACAGATACGCAGTATTTT
cdr3_aa: CASSHPLADTDTQYF

j_call: TRBJ1-1
d_call: NA
v_call: TRBV3-1/TRBV3-2
clone_size: NA
cdr3_nt: TGTGCCAGCAGCCAAGGGGGGAGGGACACTGAAGCTTTCTTT
cdr3_aa: CASSQGGRDTEAFF

j_call: TRBJ2-1
d_call: TRBD2
v_call: TRBV12-5
clone_size: NA
cdr3_nt: TGTGCTAGTGCCCAAAAGGGGCTAGCGGGAGGAGTAGGTGAGCAGTTCTTC
cdr3_aa: CASAQKGLAGGVGEQFF

j_call: TRBJ1-5
d_call: TRBD1
v_call: TRBV24-1
clone_size: NA
cdr3_nt: TGTGCCACCACGGACAGGGATAATCAGCCCCAGCATTTT
cdr3_aa: CATTDRDNQPQHF

j_call: TRBJ1-1
d_call: TRBD1
v_call: TRBV5-4
clone_size: once
cdr3_nt: TGTGCCAGCAGCTTGAGGGACAGGGGGCTCACTGAAGCTTTCTTT
cdr3_aa: CASSLRDRGLTEAFF

j_call: TRBJ1-2
d_call: NA
v_call: TRBV15
clone_size: NA
cdr3_nt: TGTGCCACCAGCAGAGTAGGGGACACGGCCTATGGCTACACCTTC
cdr3_aa: CATSRVGDTAYGYTF

j_call: TRBJ2-7
d_call: TRBD1
v_call: TRBV6-5
clone_size: NA
cdr3_nt: TGTGCCACGATCGGACAGGGGCAAAGCTACGAGCAGTACTTC
cdr3_aa: CATIGQGQSYEQYF

j_call: TRBJ1-1
d_call: NA
v_call: TRBV28
clone_size: NA
cdr3_nt: TGTGCCTCAATCCGGGGGTGGACTGAAGCTTTCTTT
cdr3_aa: CASIRGWTEAFF

j_call: TRBJ1-6
d_call: TRBD1
v_call: TRBV5-1
clone_size: NA
cdr3_nt: TGCGCCAGCAGCACGCCCGACAGGGGCTATAATTCACCCCTCCACTTT
cdr3_aa: CASSTPDRGYNSPLHF

j_call: TRBJ2-5
d_call: NA
v_call: TRBV18
clone_size: NA
cdr3_nt: TGTGCCAGCTCCCCTACCACGTTACTGGGGGCAAAGACCCAGTACTTC
cdr3_aa: CASSPTTLLGAKTQYF

j_call: TRBJ2-7
d_call: TRBD2
v_call: TRBV30
clone_size: NA
cdr3_nt: TGTGCCTGGAGCATTGGGGGGGGAGGGACCTACGAGCAGTACTTC
cdr3_aa: CAWSIGGGGTYEQYF

j_call: TRBJ1-5
d_call: NA
v_call: TRBV28
clone_size: NA
cdr3_nt: TGTGCCAGCAGTTTAAGGGGGATAGGTTATAGCAATCAGCCCCAGCATTTT
cdr3_aa: CASSLRGIGYSNQPQHF

j_call: TRBJ2-1
d_call: TRBD2
v_call: TRBV15
clone_size: NA
cdr3_nt: TGTGCCACCAGCAGAGATACCAGCGGGGGATACAATGAGCAGTTCTTC
cdr3_aa: CATSRDTSGGYNEQFF

j_call: TRBJ1-1
d_call: NA
v_call: TRBV7-3
clone_size: NA
cdr3_nt: TGTGCCAGCAGCTTAACTAAAGGGGCTGGTACGGACACTGAAGCTTTCTTT
cdr3_aa: CASSLTKGAGTDTEAFF

j_call: TRBJ1-2
d_call: NA
v_call: TRBV6-5
clone_size: NA
cdr3_nt: TGTGCCAGCTCCGGCAGGGAATACTATGGCTACACCTTC
cdr3_aa: CASSGREYYGYTF

j_call: TRBJ1-1
d_call: NA
v_call: TRBV27
clone_size: NA
cdr3_nt: TGTGCCAGCAGTTTAAGGAGACAGGCGAACACTGAAGCTTTCTTT
cdr3_aa: CASSLRRQANTEAFF

j_call: TRBJ1-2
d_call: NA
v_call: TRBV15
clone_size: NA
cdr3_nt: TGTGCCACCAGCAGAATGAGGAATAACTATGGCTACACCTTC
cdr3_aa: CATSRMRNNYGYTF

j_call: TRBJ1-1
d_call: NA
v_call: TRBV6-2/TRBV6-3
clone_size: NA
cdr3_nt: TGTGCCAGCAGTTATTCCGGGGGTAGCACTGAAGCTTTCTTT
cdr3_aa: CASSYSGGSTEAFF